This T cell receptor (beta chain) was documented in a study of glioma-infiltrating T cells. Amplification of TCR alpha and beta CDR3 regions from RNA used iRepertoire nested multiplex PCR. Input was roughly 100-450 ng of tissue mRNA or PBMC total RNA. TCRdb processed the multiplex PCR reads anew with MiXCR; each CDR3 protein has one entry. This table holds more than 85,000 distinct CDR3 sequences, around 25% found once. The trim removed 9 bases at V and 2 bases at J, leaving 7 bases unmatched. Germline CDR1 is LNHDA and CDR2 is SQIVND (reference sequence). This CDR3 spans 14 amino acids. Input material: glioma tissue, nonneoplastic brain tissue, or PBMCs (not recorded which). The chain links TRBV19 to TRBJ1-1, with TRBD1 matching over 9 bases. The receptor was isolated from a human donor with low-grade glioma or glioblastoma, undergoing nonglioma brain surgery, or in good health (not recorded which). In DNA form, the CDR3 reads TGTGCCAGACCGGACAGGGGAATAAACACTGAAGCTTTCTTT. Its protein is CARPDRGINTEAFF.